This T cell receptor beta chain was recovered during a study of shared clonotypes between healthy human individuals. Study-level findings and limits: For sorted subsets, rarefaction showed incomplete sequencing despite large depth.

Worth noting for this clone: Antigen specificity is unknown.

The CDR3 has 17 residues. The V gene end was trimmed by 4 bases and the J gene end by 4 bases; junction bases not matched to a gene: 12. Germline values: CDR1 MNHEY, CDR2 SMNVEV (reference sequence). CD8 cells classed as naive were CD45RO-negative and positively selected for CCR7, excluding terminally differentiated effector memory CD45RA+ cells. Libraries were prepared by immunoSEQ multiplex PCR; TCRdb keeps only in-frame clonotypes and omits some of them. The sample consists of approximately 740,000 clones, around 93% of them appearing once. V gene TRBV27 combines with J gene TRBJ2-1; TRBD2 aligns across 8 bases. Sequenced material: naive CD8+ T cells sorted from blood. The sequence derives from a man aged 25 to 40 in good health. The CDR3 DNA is TGTGCCAGCAGTTCCACACTAGCGGAAGGGAGATACAATGAGCAGTTCTTC. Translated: CASSSTLAEGRYNEQFF.